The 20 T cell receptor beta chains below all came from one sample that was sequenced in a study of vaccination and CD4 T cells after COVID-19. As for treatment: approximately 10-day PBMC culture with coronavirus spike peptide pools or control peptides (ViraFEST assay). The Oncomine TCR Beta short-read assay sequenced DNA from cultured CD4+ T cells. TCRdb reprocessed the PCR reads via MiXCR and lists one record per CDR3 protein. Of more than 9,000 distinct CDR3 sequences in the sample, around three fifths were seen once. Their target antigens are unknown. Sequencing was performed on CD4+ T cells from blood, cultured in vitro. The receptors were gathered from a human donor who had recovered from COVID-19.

For the CDR3, the DNA is TGCAGTGCTAGAGAATCCAGGGGGAGCAATCAGCCCCAGCATTTT. As protein: CSARESRGSNQPQHF. This chain joins TRBV20-1 and TRBJ1-5, with 7 bases that match TRBD1. The J segment lost 1 base and the V segment lost 0 bases, leaving 3 bases of the junction unmatched. The CDR3 extends over 15 amino acids. The V gene's germline CDR1 is DFQATT and CDR2 SNEGSKA (reference sequence).

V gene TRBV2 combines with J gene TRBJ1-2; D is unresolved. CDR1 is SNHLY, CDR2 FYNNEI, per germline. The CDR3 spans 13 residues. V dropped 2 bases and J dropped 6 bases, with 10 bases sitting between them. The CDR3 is CASSESTPHGYTF. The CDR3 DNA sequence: TGTGCCAGCAGTGAATCCACACCCCATGGCTACACCTTC. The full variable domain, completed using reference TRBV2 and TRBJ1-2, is EPEVTQTPSHQVTQMGQEVILRCVPISNHLYFYWYRQILGQKVEFLVSFYNNEISEKSEIFDDQFSVERPDGSNFTLKIRSTKLEDSAMYFCASSESTPHGYTFGSGTRLTVV.

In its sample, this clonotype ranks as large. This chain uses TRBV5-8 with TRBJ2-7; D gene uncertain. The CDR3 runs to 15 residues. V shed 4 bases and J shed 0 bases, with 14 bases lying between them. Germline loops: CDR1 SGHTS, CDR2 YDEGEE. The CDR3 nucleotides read TGTGCCAGCAGCCTTTTCGGGCGGAGCTCCTACGAGCAGTACTTC. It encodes CASSLFGRSSYEQYF.

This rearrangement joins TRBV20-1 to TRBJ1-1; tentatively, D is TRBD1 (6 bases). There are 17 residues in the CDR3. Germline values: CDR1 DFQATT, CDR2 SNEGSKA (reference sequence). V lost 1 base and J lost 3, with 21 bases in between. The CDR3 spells CSARGVRAGAGYTEAFF. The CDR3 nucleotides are TGCAGTGCTAGAGGCGTTAGGGCAGGGGCCGGATACACTGAAGCTTTCTTT.

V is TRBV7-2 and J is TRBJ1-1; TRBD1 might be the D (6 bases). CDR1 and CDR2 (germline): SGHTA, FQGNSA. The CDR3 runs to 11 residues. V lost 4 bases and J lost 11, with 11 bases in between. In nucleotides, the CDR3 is TGTGCCAGCAGCTCAACGGGGGGCGCTTTCTTT. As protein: CASSSTGGAFF.

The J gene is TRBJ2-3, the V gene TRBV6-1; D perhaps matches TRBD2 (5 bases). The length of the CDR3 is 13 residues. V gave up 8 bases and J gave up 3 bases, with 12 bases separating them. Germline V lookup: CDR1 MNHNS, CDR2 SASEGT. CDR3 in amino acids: CASLRDGTDTQYF. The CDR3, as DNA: TGTGCCAGCCTACGGGATGGAACAGATACGCAGTATTTT.

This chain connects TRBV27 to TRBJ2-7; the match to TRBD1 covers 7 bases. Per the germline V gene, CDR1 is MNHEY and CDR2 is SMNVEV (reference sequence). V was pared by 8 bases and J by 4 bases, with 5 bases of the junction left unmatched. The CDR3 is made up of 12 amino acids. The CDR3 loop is CASDRATYEQYF. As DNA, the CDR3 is TGTGCCAGCGACAGGGCGACATACGAGCAGTACTTC.

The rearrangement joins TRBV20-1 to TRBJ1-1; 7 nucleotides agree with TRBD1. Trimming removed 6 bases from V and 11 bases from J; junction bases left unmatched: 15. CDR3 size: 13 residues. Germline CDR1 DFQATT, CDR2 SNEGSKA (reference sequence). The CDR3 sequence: CSAVRTGEGVAFF. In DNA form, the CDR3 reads TGCAGTGCCGTCAGAACAGGGGAGGGGGTGGCTTTCTTT.

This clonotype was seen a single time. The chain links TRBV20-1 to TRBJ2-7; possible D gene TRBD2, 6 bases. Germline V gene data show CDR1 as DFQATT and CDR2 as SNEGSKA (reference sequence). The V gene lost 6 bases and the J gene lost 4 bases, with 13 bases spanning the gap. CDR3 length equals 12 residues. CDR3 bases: TGCAGTGCCGAGGGAGGAAGGTACGAGCAGTACTTC. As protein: CSAEGGRYEQYF.

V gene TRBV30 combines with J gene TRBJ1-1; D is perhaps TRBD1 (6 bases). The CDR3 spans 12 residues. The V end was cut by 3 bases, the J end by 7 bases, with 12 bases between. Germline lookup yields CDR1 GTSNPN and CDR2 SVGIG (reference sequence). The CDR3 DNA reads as TGTGCCTGGAGCTGGGGGCAGGGTGAAGCTTTCTTT. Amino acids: CAWSWGQGEAFF.

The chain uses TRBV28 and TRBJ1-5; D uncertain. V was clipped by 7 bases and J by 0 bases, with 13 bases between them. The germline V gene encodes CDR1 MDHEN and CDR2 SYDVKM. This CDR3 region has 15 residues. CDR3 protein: CASTKQKYSNQPQHF. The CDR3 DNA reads TGTGCCAGCACCAAACAGAAATATAGCAATCAGCCCCAGCATTTT.

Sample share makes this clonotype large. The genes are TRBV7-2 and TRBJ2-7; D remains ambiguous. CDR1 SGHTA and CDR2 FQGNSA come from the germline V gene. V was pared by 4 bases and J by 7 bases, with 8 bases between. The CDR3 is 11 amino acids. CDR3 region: CASSSGWEQYF. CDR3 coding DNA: TGTGCCAGCAGCTCCGGTTGGGAGCAGTACTTC.

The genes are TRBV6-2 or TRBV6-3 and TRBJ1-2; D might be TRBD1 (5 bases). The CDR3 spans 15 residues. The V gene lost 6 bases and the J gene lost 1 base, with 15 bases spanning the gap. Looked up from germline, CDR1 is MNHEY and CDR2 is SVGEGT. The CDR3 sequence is CASSLEEGLNYGYTF. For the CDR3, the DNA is TGTGCCAGCAGCCTGGAAGAGGGACTTAACTATGGCTACACCTTC.

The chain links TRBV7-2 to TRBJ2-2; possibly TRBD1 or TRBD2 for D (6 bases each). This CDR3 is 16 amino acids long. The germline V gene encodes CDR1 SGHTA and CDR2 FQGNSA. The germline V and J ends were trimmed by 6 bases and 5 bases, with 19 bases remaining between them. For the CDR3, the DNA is TGTGCCAGCAGTTTTGGGGGACGGGGGCATACCGGGGAGCTGTTTTTT. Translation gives CASSFGGRGHTGELFF.

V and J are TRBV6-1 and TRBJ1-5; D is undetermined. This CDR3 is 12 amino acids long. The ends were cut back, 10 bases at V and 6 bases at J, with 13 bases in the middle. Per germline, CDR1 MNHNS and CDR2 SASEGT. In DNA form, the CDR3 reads TGTGCCACCGCTAACCCCCCTCAGCCCCAGCATTTT. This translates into CATANPPQPQHF.

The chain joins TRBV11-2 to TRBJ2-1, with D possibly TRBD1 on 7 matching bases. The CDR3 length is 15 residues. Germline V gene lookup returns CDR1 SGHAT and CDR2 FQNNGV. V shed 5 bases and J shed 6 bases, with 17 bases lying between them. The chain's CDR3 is CASSPAGGGGNEQFF. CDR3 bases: TGTGCCAGCAGCCCGGCAGGGGGAGGAGGCAATGAGCAGTTCTTC.

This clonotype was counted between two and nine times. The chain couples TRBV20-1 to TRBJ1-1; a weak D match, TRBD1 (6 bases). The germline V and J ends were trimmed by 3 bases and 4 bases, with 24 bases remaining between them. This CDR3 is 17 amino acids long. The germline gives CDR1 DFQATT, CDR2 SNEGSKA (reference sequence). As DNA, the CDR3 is TGCAGTGCTAGCCGGTTTGTGACAGGAGGATGGGGCACTGAAGCTTTCTTT. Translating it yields CSASRFVTGGWGTEAFF.

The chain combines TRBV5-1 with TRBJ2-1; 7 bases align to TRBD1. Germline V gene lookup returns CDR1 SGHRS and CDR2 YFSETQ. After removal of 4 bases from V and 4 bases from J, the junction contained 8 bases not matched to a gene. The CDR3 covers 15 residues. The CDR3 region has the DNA TGCGCCAGCAGCGACCGATCGGGACAGTACAATGAGCAGTTCTTC. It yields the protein CASSDRSGQYNEQFF.

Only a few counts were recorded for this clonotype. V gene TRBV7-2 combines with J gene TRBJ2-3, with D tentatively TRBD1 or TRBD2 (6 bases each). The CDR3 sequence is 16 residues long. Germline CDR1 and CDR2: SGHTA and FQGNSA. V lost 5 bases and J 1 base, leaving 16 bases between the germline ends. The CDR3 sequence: CASSLWRGEGTDTQYF. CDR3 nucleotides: TGTGCCAGCAGCCTATGGAGGGGGGAGGGCACAGATACGCAGTATTTT.

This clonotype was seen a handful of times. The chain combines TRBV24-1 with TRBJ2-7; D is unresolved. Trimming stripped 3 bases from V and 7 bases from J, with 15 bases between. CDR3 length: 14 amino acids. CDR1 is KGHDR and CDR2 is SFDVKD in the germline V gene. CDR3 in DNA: TGTGCCACCAGTGATCCAGGACGACCGTGGGAGCAGTACTTC. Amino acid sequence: CATSDPGRPWEQYF.